The 4 T cell receptor beta chains below were found in one sample sequenced in a study of metastatic and nonmetastatic thyroid tumors. TCRdb re-called the PCR reads with MiXCR. This sample has around 30,000 clones, with over 10% found just once. No treatment had been given to any patient before thyroid surgery. The material sequenced was blood. These receptors were taken from a female donor with papillary thyroid cancer or a benign thyroid nodule (not recorded which). Some clones in this sample may be carry-over from other donors' samples.

The V and J genes are TRBV30 and TRBJ1-1; D ambiguous. Deletions cut 0 bases from V and 11 bases from J, with 16 bases between. Germline V gene data show CDR1 as GTSNPN and CDR2 as SVGIG (reference sequence). This CDR3 is built from 13 residues. In DNA form, the CDR3 reads TGTGCCTGGAGTGTTTACTTAGAGTTAGGTGCTTTCTTT. This translates into CAWSVYLELGAFF. Full variable domain (outside the CDR3, taken from reference TRBV30 and TRBJ1-1): SQTIHQWPATLVQPVGSPLSLECTVEGTSNPNLYWYRQAAGRGLQLLFYSVGIGQISSEVPQNLSASRPQDRQFILSSKKLLLSDSGFYLCAWSVYLELGAFFGQGTRLTVV.

In its sample, this clone was seen many times. The chain couples TRBV2 to TRBJ1-1, with TRBD1 matching 8 bases. Germline lookup yields CDR1 SNHLY and CDR2 FYNNEI. This CDR3 spans 13 amino acids. Unmatched junction bases numbered 2, after V lost 8 bases and J lost 0 bases. Here the CDR3 reads CASGGQVNTEAFF. The DNA for the CDR3 is TGTGCCAGCGGGGGACAGGTGAACACTGAAGCTTTCTTT.

Many counts were recorded for this clone. This chain joins TRBV12-3 or TRBV12-4 and TRBJ2-7; possible D gene TRBD1, 5 bases. V was pared by 1 base and J by 3 bases, with 7 bases between. The CDR3 has 13 residues. CDR3 coding DNA: TGTGCCAGCAGTTTAGGCAGGGACTACGAGCAGTACTTC. Its protein product is CASSLGRDYEQYF.

This clone was picked up many times. The rearrangement uses TRBV4-1 and TRBJ2-5; 13 nucleotides match TRBD2. CDR3 length: 17 residues. The germline gives CDR1 MGHRA, CDR2 YSYEKL. The V and J ends lost 3 bases and 1 base, in that order; junction bases with no gene match: 5. The CDR3 DNA is TGCGCCAGCAGCCAGGGGACTAGCGGGACGAGCCAAGAGACCCAGTACTTC. Translating it yields CASSQGTSGTSQETQYF.